This T cell receptor (beta chain) was captured by sequencing in a study of immune cell composition in non-small cell lung cancer. Study-level points and caveats: Tumour-associated clones >0.5% occurred in 25% to 40% of adenocarcinomas, roughly 80% of squamous. In adenocarcinoma, maximal tumour-associated clone frequency tracked TIL tumour reactivity. Lung squamous cell carcinoma tumours had significantly higher top 10 clone scores and productive clonality than lung adenocarcinoma.

V trimming: 10 bases; J trimming: 6 bases; junction bases outside the gene matches: 5. Germline V gene lookup returns CDR1 ENHRY and CDR2 SYGVKD. The CDR3 runs to 12 residues. DNA was extracted from unsorted cell suspensions stored frozen. Note on this clone: Its antigen is not identified.

TCRdb's copy holds only in-frame clones and misses some; the assay was immunoSEQ multiplex PCR. The sample lists approximately 2,000 clones; roughly 82% were seen once. Sequenced: lung tumor tissue. This sequence originates from a human donor with non-small cell lung cancer. The chain couples TRBV10-3 to TRBJ2-1; 8 nucleotides line up with TRBD2. As DNA, the CDR3 is TGTGCCACCTCTAGCGGGTCCAATGAGCAGTTCTTC. This encodes CATSSGSNEQFF.